Sequencing of this T cell receptor beta chain was carried out in a study of spatial heterogeneity in lung cancer. Documented time point: sample taken at primary tumor resection. Researchers sequenced whole RNA taken from tumor, nontumor lung or frozen PBMC without sorting. TCRdb independently ran MiXCR on the 5' RACE reads; one entry per CDR3 protein. The sample holds approximately 44,000 distinct CDR3 sequences; approximately 15% are singletons and the top ten take about 55%. This clonotype was detected many times. Trimming pared 3 bases from V and 5 bases from J, leaving 22 bases between. This CDR3 comprises 17 residues.

The receptor comes from a male donor with early-stage non-small cell lung cancer. This rearrangement joins TRBV12-3 or TRBV12-4 to TRBJ2-5, with TRBD2 as a possible D gene (5 bases). Specimen: PBMCs, collected at surgery. CDR3 sequence (DNA): TGTGCCAGCAGTTTTTTGATAGGCGCGGGCCCGGGGGAGACCCAGTACTTC. Residues: CASSFLIGAGPGETQYF.